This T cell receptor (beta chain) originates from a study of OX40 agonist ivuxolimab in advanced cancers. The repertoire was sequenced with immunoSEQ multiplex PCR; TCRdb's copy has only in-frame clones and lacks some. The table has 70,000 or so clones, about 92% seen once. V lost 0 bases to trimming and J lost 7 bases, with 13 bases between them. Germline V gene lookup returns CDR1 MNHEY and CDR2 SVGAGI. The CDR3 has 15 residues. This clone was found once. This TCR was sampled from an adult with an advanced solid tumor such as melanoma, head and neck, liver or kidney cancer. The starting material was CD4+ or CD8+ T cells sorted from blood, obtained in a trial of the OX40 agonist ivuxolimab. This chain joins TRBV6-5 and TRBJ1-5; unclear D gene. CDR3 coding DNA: TGTGCCAGCAGTTACTCGAGGACGGTAGGGCAGCCCCAGCATTTT. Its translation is CASSYSRTVGQPQHF.